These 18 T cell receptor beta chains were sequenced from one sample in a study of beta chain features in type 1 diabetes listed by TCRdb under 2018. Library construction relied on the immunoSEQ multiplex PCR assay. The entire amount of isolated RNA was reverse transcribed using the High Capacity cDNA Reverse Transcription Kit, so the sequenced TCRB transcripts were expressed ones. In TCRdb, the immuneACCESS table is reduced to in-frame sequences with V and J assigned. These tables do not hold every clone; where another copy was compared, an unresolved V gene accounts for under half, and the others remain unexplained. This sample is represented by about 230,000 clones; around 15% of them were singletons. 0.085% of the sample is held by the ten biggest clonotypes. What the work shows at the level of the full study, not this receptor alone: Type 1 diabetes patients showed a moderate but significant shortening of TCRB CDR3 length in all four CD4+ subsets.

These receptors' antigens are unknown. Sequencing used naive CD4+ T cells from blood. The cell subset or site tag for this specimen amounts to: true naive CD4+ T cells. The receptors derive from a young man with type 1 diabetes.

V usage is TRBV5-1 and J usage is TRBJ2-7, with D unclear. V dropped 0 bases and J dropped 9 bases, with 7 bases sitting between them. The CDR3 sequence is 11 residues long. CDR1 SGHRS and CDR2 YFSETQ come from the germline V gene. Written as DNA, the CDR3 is TGCGCCAGCAGCTTGGAGGGCCCGCAGTACTTC. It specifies CASSLEGPQYF.

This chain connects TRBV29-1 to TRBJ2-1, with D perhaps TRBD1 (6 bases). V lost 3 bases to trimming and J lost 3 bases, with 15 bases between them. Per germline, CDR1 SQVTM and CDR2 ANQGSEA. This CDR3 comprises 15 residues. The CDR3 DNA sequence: TGCAGCGTTGATGTCAGGGGCCGAGTCTACAATGAGCAGTTCTTC. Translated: CSVDVRGRVYNEQFF.

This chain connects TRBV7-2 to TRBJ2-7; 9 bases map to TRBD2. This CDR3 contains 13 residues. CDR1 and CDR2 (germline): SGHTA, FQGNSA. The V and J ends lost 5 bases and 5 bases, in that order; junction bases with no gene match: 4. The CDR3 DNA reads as TGTGCCAGCAGCCGCGGGAGGGGAAACGAGCAGTACTTC. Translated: CASSRGRGNEQYF.

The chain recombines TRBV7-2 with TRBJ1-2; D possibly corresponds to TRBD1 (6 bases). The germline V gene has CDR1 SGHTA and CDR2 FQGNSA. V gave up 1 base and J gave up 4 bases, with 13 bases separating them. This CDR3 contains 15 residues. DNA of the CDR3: TGTGCCAGCAGCTTAGGGACAGTTCGGGGCTATGGCTACACCTTC. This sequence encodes CASSLGTVRGYGYTF.

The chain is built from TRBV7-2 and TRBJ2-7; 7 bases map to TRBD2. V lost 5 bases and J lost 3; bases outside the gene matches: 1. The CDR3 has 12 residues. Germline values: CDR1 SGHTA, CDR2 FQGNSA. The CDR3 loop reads CASSRGVYEQYF. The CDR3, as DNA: TGTGCCAGCAGCCGGGGGGTCTACGAGCAGTACTTC. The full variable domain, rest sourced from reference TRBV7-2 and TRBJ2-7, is GAGVSQSPSNKVTEKGKDVELRCDPISGHTALYWYRQSLGQGLEFLIYFQGNSAPDKSGLPSDRFSAERTGGSVSTLTIQRTQQEDSAVYLCASSRGVYEQYFGPGTRLTVT.

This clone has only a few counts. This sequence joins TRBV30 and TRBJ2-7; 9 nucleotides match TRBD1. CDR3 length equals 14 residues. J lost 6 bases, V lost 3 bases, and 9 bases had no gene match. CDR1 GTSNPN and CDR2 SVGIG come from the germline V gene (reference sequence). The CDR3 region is CAWSQKGTGSEQYF. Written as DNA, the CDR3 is TGTGCCTGGAGCCAAAAGGGGACAGGGTCCGAGCAGTACTTC.

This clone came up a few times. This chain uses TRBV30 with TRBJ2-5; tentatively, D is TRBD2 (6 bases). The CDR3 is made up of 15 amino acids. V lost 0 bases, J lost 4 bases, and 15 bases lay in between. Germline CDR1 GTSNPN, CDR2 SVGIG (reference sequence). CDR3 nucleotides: TGTGCCTGGAGTGTACAAGCGGGTCCAGGAGAGACCCAGTACTTC. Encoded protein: CAWSVQAGPGETQYF.

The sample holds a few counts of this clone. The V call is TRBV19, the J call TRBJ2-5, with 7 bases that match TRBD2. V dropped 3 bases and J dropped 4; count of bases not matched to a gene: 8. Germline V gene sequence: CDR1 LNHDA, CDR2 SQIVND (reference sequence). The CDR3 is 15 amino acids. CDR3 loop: CASSIGGRRGETQYF. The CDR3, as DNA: TGTGCCAGTAGTATTGGCGGGAGACGGGGAGAGACCCAGTACTTC.

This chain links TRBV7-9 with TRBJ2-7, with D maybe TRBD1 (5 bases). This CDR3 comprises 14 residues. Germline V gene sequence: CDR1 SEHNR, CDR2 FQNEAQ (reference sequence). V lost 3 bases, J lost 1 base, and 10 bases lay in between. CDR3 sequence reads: CASSLQGSSYEQYF. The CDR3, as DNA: TGTGCCAGCAGCTTGCAGGGAAGTTCCTACGAGCAGTACTTC.

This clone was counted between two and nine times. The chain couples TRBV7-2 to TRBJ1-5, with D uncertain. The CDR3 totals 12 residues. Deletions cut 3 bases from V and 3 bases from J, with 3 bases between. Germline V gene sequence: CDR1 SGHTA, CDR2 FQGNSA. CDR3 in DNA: TGTGCCAGCAGCTTCTACAATCAGCCCCAGCATTTT. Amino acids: CASSFYNQPQHF.

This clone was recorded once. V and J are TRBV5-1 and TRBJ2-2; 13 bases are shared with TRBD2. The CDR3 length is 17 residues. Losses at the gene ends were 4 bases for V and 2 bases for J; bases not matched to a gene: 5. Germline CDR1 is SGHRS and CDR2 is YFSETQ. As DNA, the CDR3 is TGCGCCAGCAGCCGGACTAGCGGGAGTTTTAACACCGGGGAGCTGTTTTTT. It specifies CASSRTSGSFNTGELFF.

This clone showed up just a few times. CDR3 loop: CAWAPAQSRSGANVLTF. The CDR3, as DNA: TGTGCCTGGGCCCCCGCGCAATCGCGCTCTGGGGCCAACGTCCTGACTTTC. The chain employs TRBV30 and TRBJ2-6, with D uncertain. V was clipped by 5 bases and J by 0 bases, with 17 bases between them. This CDR3 contains 17 residues. CDR1 is GTSNPN and CDR2 is SVGIG in the germline V gene (reference sequence).

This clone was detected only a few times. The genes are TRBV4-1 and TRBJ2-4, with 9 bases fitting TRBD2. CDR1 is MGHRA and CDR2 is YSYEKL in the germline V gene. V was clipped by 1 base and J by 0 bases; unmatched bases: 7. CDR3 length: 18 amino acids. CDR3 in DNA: TGCGCCAGCAGCCAAGGTCGACTAGCGGAACTAGCCAAAAACATTCAGTACTTC. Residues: CASSQGRLAELAKNIQYF.

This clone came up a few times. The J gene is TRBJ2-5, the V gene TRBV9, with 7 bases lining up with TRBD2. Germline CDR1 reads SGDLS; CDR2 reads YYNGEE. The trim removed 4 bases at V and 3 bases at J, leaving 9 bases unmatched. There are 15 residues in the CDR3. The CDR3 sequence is CASSPPHGGKETQYF. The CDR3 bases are TGTGCCAGCAGCCCCCCTCACGGGGGGAAAGAGACCCAGTACTTC.

CDR3 protein: CSCSGGNQPQHF. DNA of the CDR3: TGCAGCTGTTCAGGGGGCAATCAGCCCCAGCATTTT. J is TRBJ1-5 and V is TRBV29-1; perhaps TRBD1 as D (6 bases). The V gene's germline CDR1 is SQVTM and CDR2 ANQGSEA. Trimming took 8 bases from V and 2 from J, leaving 10 bases between them. The CDR3 runs to 12 residues.

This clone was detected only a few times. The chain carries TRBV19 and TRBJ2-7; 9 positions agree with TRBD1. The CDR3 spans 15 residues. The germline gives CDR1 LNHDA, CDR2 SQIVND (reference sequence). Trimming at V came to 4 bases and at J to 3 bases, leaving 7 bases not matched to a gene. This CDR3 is CASSNPGTGIYEQYF. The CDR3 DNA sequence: TGTGCCAGTAGTAATCCCGGGACAGGGATCTACGAGCAGTACTTC.

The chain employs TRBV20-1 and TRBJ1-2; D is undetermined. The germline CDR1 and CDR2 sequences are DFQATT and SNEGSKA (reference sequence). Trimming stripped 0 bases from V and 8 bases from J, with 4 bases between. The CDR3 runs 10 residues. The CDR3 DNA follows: TGCAGTGCTAGAGATGAGGGCTACACCTTC. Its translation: CSARDEGYTF.

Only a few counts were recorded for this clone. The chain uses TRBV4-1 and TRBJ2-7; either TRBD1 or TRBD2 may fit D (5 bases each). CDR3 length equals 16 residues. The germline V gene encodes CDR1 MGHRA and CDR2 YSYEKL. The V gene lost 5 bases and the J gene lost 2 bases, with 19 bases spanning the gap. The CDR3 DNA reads TGCGCCAGCAGCATTCCCGGGACCCGGACCACCTACGAGCAGTACTTC. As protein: CASSIPGTRTTYEQYF.